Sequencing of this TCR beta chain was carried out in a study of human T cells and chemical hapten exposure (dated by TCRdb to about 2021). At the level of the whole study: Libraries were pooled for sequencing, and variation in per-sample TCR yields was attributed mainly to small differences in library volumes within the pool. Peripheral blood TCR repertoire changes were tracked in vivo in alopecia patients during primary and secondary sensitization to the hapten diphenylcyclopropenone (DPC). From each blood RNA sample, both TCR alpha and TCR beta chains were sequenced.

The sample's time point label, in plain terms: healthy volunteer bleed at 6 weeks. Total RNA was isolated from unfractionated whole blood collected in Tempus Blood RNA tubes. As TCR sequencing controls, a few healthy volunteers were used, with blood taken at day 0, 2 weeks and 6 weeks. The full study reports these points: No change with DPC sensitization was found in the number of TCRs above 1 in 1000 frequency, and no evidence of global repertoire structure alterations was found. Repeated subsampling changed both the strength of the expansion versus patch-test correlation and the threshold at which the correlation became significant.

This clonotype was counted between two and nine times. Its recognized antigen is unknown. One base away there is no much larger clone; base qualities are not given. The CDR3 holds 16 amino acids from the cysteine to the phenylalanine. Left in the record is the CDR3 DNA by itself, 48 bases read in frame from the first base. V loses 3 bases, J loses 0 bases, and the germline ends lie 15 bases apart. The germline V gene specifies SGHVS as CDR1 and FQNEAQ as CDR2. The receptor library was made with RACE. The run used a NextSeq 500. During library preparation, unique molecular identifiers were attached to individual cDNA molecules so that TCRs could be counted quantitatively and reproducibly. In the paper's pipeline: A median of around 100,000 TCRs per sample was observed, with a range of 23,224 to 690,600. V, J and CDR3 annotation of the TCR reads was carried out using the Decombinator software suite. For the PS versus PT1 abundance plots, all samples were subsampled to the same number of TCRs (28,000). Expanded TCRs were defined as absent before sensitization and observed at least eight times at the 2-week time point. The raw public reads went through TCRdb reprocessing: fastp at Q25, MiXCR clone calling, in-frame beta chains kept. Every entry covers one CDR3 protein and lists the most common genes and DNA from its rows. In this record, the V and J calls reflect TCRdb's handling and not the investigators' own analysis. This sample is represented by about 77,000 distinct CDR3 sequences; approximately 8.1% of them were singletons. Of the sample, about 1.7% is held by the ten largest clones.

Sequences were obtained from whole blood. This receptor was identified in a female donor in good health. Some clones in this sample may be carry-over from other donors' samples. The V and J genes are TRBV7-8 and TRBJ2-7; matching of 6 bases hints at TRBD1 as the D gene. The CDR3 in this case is CASSFPRGSVSYEQYF. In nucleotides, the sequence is TGTGCCAGCAGCTTCCCCAGGGGTTCTGTCTCCTACGAGCAGTACTTC.